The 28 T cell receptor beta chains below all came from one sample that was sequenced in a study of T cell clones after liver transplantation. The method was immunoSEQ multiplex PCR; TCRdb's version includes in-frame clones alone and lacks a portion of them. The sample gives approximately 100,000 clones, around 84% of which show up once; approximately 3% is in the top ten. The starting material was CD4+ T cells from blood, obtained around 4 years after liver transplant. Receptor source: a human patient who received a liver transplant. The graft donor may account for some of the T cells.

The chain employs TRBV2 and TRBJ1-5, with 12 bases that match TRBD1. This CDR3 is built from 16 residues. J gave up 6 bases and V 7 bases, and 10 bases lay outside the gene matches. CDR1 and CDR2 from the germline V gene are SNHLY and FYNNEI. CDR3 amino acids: CASMGQGAGLAQPQHF. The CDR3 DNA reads TGTGCCAGCATGGGACAGGGGGCGGGCCTGGCTCAGCCCCAGCATTTT.

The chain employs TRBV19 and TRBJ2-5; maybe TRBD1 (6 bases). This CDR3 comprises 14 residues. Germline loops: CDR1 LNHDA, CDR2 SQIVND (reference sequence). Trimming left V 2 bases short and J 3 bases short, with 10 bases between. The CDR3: CASSIPDREETQYF. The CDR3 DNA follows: TGTGCCAGTAGTATACCGGACAGAGAAGAGACCCAGTACTTC.

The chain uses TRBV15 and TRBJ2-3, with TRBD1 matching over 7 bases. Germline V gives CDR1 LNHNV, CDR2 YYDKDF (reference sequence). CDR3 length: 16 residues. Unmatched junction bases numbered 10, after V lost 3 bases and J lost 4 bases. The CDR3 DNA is TGTGCCACCAGCAGGGCAGCCAGGGGGTTCTCAGATACGCAGTATTTT. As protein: CATSRAARGFSDTQYF.

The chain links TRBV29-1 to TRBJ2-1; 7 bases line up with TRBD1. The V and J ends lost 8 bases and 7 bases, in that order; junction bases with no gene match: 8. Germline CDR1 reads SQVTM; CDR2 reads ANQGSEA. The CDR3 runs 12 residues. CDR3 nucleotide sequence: TGCAGCCCCCGGACAGGTCTTAATGAGCAGTTCTTC. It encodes CSPRTGLNEQFF.

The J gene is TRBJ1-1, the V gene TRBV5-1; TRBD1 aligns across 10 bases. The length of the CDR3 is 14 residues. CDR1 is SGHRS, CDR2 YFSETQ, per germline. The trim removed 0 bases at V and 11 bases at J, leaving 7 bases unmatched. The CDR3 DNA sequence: TGCGCCAGCAGCTTGGGACAGGGGGCCATGGGGGCTTTCTTT. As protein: CASSLGQGAMGAFF. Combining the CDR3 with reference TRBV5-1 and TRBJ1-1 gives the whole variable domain KAGVTQTPRYLIKTRGQQVTLSCSPISGHRSVSWYQQTPGQGLQFLFEYFSETQRNKGNFPGRFSGRQFSNSRSEMNVSTLELGDSALYLCASSLGQGAMGAFFGQGTRLTVV.

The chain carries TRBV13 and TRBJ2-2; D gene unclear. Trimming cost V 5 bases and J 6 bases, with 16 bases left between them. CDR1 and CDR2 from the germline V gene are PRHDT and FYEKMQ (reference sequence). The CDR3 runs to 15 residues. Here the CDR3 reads CASSLPLQGSGELFF. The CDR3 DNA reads TGTGCCAGCAGCCTTCCCCTACAAGGCTCCGGGGAGCTGTTTTTT.

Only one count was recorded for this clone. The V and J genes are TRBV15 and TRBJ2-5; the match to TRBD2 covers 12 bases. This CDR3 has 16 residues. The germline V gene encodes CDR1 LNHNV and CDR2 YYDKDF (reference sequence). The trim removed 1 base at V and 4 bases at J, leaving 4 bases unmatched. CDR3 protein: CATSRARTSGAETQYF. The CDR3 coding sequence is TGTGCCACCAGCAGAGCCAGGACTAGCGGGGCAGAGACCCAGTACTTC.

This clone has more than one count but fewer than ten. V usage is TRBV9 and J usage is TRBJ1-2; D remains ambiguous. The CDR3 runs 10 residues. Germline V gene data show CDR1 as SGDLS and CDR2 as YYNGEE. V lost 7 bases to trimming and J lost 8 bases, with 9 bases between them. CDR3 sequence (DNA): TGTGCCAGCGTCTGCGGAGGCTACACCTTC. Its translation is CASVCGGYTF.

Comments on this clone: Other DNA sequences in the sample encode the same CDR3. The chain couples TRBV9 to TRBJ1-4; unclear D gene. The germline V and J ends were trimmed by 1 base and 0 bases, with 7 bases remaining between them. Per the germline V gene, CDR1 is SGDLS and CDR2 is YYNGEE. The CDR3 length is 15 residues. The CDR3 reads CASSVTDATNEKLFF. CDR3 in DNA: TGTGCCAGCAGCGTAACGGACGCAACTAATGAAAAACTGTTTTTT.

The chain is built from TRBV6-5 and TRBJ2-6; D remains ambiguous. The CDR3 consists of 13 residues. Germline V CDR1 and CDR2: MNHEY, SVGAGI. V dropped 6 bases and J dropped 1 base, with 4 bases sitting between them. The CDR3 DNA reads TGTGCCAGCAGCCGGTCTGGGGCCAACGTCCTGACTTTC. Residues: CASSRSGANVLTF.

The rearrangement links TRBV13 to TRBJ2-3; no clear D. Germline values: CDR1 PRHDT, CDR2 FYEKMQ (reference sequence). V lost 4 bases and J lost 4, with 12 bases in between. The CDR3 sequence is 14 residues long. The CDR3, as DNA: TGTGCCAGCAGCTCCCCCCACACGGCAGATACGCAGTATTTT. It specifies CASSSPHTADTQYF.

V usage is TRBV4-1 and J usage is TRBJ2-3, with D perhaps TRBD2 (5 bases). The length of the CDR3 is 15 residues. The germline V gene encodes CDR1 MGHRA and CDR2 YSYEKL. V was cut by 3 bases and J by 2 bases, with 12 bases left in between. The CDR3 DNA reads TGCGCCAGCAGCCACCCGGAGAGGGCCACAGATACGCAGTATTTT. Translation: CASSHPERATDTQYF.

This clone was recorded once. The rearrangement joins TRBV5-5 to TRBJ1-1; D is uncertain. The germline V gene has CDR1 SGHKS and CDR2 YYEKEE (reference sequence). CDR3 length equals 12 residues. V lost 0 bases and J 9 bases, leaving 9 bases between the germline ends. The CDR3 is CASSLGQFKAFF. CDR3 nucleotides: TGTGCCAGCAGCTTGGGGCAGTTTAAAGCTTTCTTT.

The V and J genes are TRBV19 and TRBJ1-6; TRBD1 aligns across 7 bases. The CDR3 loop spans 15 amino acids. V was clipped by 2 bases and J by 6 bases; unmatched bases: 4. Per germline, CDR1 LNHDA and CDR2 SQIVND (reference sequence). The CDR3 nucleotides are TGTGCCAGTAGTATAAGGGGACAGCCTAATTCACCCCTCCACTTT. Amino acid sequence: CASSIRGQPNSPLHF.

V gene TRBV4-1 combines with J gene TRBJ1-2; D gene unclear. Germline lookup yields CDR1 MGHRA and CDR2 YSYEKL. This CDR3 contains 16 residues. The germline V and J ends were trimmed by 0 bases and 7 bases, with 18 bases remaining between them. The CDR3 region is CASSQDGGMRHAGYTF. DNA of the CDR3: TGCGCCAGCAGCCAAGATGGAGGCATGAGACATGCTGGCTACACCTTC.

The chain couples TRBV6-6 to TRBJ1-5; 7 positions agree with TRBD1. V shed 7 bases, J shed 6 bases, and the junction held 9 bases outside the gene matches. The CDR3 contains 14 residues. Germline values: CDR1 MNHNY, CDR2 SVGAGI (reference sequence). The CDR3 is CASTQTGLIQPQHF. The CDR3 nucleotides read TGTGCCAGCACCCAGACAGGGTTAATTCAGCCCCAGCATTTT.

The chain's CDR3 is CASSPLTANTGELFF. Written as DNA, the CDR3 is TGTGCCAGCTCACCATTGACAGCGAACACCGGGGAGCTGTTTTTT. The J gene is TRBJ2-2, the V gene TRBV18, with D possibly matching TRBD1 (5 bases). In germline, CDR1 is KGHSH, CDR2 LQKENI. This CDR3 comprises 15 residues. Trimming cost V 2 bases and J 0 bases, with 7 bases left between them.

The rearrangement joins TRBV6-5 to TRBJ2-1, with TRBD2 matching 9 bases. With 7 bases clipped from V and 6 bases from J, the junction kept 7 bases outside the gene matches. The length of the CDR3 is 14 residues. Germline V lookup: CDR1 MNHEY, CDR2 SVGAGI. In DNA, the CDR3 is TGTGCCAGCAAGAAAGGACTAGCGATCAATGAGCAGTTCTTC. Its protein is CASKKGLAINEQFF.

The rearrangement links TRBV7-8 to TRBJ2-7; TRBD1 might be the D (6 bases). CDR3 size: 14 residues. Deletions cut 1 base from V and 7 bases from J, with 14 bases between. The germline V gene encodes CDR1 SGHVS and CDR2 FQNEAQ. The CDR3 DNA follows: TGTGCCAGCAGCTTAGGGACAGTGGGGCGTGAGCAGTACTTC. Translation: CASSLGTVGREQYF.

As DNA, the CDR3 is TGTGCCACCAGCAGAGTGGGGGCAGGGACTCCGTTAGGGCAGTACTTC. Its translation is CATSRVGAGTPLGQYF. The rearrangement links TRBV15 to TRBJ2-7, with D possibly being TRBD1 or TRBD2 (6 bases each). CDR3 length: 16 residues. The V gene's germline CDR1 is LNHNV and CDR2 YYDKDF (reference sequence). Trimming took 1 base from V and 9 from J, leaving 22 bases between them.

The CDR3 sequence: CASSQDDGWVGELFF. In nucleotides, the CDR3 is TGCGCCAGCAGCCAAGATGACGGCTGGGTGGGGGAGCTGTTTTTT. The chain couples TRBV4-1 to TRBJ2-2; D remains ambiguous. Germline values: CDR1 MGHRA, CDR2 YSYEKL. V was trimmed by 0 bases and J by 8 bases, leaving 13 bases between them. The CDR3 contains 15 residues.

CDR3 loop: CASSQTGLGAEAFF. As DNA, the CDR3 is TGTGCCAGCAGCCAAACCGGCTTAGGGGCTGAAGCTTTCTTT. The chain recombines TRBV14 with TRBJ1-1; weak D call: TRBD1 (5 bases). V shed 2 bases and J shed 6 bases, with 13 bases lying between them. The CDR3 covers 14 residues. Germline CDR1 reads SGHDN; CDR2 reads FVKESK.

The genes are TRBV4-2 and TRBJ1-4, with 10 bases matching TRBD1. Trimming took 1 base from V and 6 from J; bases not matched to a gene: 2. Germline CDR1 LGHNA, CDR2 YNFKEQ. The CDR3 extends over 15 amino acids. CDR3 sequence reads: CASSQGGTGDEKLFF. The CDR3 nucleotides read TGTGCCAGCAGCCAAGGAGGGACAGGGGATGAAAAACTGTTTTTT.

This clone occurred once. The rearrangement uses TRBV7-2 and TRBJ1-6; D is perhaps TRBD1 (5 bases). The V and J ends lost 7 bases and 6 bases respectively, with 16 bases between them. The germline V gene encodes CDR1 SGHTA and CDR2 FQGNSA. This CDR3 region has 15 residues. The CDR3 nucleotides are TGTGCCAGCAACCCACTGAGGACAAGTAATTCACCCCTCCACTTT. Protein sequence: CASNPLRTSNSPLHF.

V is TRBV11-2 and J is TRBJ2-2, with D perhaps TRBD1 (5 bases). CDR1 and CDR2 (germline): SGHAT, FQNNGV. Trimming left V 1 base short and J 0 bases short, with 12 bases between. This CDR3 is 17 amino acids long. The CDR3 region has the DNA TGTGCCAGCAGCTTAGGGGGCCTCTACACGAACACCGGGGAGCTGTTTTTT. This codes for CASSLGGLYTNTGELFF.

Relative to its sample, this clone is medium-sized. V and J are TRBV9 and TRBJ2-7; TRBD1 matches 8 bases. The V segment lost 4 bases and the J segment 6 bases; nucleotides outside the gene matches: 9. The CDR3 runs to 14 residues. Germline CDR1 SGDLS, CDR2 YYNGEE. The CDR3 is CASSPRQGTGEQYF. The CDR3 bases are TGTGCCAGCAGCCCCCGACAGGGGACGGGCGAGCAGTACTTC.

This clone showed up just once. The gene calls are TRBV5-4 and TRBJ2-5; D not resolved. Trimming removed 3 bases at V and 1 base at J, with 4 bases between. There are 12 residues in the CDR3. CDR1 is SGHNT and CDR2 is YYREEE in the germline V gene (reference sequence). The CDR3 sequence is CASSSPQETQYF. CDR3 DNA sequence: TGTGCCAGCAGCTCCCCCCAAGAGACCCAGTACTTC.

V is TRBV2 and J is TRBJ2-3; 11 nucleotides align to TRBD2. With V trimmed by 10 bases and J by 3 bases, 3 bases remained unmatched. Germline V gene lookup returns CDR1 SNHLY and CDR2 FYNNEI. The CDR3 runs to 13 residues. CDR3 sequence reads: CAISGGATDTQYF. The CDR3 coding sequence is TGTGCCATTAGCGGGGGGGCTACAGATACGCAGTATTTT.